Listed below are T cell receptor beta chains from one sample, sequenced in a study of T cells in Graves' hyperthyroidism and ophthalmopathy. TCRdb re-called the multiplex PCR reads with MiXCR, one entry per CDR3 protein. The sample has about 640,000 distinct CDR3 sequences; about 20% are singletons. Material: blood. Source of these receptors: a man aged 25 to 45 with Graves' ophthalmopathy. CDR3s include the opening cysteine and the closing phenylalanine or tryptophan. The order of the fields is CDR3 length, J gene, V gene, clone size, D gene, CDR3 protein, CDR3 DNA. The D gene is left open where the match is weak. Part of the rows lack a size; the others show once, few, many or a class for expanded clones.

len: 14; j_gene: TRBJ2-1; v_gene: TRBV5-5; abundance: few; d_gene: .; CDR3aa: CASSLMAPPHEQFF; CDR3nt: TGTGCCAGCAGCTTGATGGCCCCTCCCCATGAGCAGTTCTTC
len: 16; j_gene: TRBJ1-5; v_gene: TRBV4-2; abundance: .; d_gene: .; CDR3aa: CASSQDPGASNQPQHF; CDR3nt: TGTGCCAGCAGCCAAGATCCAGGGGCTAGCAATCAGCCCCAGCATTTT
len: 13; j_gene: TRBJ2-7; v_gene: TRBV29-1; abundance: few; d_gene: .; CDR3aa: CSGRDALTYEQYF; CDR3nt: TGCAGCGGTCGGGACGCGCTGACCTACGAGCAGTACTTC
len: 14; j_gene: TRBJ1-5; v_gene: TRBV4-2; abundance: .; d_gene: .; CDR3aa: CASSQDPGEQPQHF; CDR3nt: TGTGCCAGCAGCCAAGATCCGGGTGAACAGCCCCAGCATTTT
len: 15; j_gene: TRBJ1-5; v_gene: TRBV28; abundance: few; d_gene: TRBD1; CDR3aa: CASRALDRAVQPQHF; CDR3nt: TGTGCCAGCAGGGCCCTGGACAGGGCGGTTCAGCCCCAGCATTTT
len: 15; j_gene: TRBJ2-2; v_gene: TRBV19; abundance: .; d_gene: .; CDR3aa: CASSIPNRNTGELFF; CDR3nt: TGTGCCAGTAGTATTCCTAATCGGAACACCGGGGAGCTGTTTTTT
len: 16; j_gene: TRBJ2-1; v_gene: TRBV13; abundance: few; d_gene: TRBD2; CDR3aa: CASSAWGTSGKNEQFF; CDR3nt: TGTGCCAGCAGCGCTTGGGGGACTAGCGGGAAGAATGAGCAGTTCTTC
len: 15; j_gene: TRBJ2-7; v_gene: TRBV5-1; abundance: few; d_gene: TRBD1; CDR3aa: CASSLEVGGWYEQYF; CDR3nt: TGCGCCAGCAGCTTGGAAGTAGGGGGCTGGTACGAGCAGTACTTC
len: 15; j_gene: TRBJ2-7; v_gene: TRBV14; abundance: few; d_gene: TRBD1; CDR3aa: CASSQFAPGQGGLYF; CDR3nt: TGTGCCAGCAGCCAATTTGCACCGGGACAGGGGGGGCTGTACTTC
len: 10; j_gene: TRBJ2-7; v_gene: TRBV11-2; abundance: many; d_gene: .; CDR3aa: CASSLGEQYF; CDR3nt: TGTGCCAGCAGCTTAGGCGAGCAGTACTTC
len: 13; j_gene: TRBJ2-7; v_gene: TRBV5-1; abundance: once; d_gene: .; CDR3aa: CASCRDGSYEQYF; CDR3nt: TGCGCCAGTTGCCGGGACGGATCCTACGAGCAGTACTTC
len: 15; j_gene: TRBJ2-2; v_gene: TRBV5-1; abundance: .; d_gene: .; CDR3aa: CASSLLHSNTGELFF; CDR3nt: TGCGCCAGCAGCTTGCTACATTCGAACACCGGGGAGCTGTTTTTT
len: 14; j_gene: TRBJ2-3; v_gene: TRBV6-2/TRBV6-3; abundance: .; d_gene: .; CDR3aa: CASKTPGQTDTQYF; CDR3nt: TGTGCCAGCAAAACGCCGGGACAAACAGATACGCAGTATTTT
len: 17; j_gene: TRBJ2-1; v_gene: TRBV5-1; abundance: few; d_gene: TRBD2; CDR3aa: CASSLAGGGSSYNEQFF; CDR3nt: TGCGCCAGCAGCTTGGCCGGGGGGGGGAGCTCCTACAATGAGCAGTTCTTC
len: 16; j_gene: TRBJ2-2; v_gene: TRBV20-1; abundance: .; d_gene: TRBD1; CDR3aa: CSALVLRTGNTGELFF; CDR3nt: TGCAGTGCTCTCGTTTTAAGGACAGGAAACACCGGGGAGCTGTTTTTT
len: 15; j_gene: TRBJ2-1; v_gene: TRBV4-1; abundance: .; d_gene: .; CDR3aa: CASGFLGSGYNEQFF; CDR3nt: TGCGCCAGCGGTTTTCTAGGGAGTGGATACAATGAGCAGTTCTTC
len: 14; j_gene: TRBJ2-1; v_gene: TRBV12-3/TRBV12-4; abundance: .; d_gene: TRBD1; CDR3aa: CASSPLTGVDEQFF; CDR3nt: TGTGCCAGCAGTCCGCTGACAGGGGTGGATGAGCAGTTCTTC
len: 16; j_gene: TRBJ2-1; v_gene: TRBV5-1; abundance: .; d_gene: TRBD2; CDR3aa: CASSTIPLAGYNEQFF; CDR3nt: TGCGCCAGCAGCACAATACCGCTAGCGGGATACAATGAGCAGTTCTTC
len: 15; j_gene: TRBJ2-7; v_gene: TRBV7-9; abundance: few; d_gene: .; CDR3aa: CASSLAWDWEGEQYF; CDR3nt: TGTGCCAGCAGCTTAGCTTGGGACTGGGAAGGCGAGCAGTACTTC
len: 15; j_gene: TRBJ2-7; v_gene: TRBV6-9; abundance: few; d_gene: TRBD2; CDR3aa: CASRRLSGEGNEQYF; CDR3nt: TGTGCCAGCAGACGTCTTAGCGGGGAAGGGAACGAGCAGTACTTC
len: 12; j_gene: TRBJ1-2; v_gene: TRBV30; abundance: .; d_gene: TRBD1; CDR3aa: CAWSATGDGYTF; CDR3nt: TGTGCCTGGAGTGCAACAGGGGATGGCTACACCTTC
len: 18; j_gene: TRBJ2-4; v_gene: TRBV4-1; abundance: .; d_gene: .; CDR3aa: CASSQGRQSNLAKNIQYF; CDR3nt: TGCGCCAGCAGCCAAGGCCGACAGTCCAACCTAGCCAAAAACATTCAGTACTTC
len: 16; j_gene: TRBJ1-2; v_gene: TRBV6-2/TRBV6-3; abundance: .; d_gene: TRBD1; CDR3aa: CANSRMGTGALTGYTF; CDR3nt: TGTGCCAACAGTCGTATGGGGACAGGGGCTCTGACTGGCTACACCTTC
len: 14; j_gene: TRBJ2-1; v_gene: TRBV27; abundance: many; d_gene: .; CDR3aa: CASKIDRGGNEQFF; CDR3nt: TGTGCCAGCAAAATTGACAGGGGAGGGAATGAGCAGTTCTTC
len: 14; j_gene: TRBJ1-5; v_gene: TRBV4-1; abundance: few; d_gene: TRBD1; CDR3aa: CASSLQGGREPQHF; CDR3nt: TGCGCCAGCAGCCTCCAGGGGGGTAGAGAGCCCCAGCATTTT
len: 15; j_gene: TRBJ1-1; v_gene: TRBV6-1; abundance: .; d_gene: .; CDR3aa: CASGEVAGYNTEAFF; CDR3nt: TGTGCCAGCGGTGAAGTCGCAGGATACAACACTGAAGCTTTCTTT
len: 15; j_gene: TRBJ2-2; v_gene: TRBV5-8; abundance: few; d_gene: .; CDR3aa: CASSFRLGVTGELFF; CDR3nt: TGTGCCAGCAGCTTCAGGCTAGGCGTCACCGGGGAGCTGTTTTTT
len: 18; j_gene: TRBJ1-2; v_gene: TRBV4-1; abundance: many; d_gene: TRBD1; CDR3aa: CASSQVVIRDRATSGYTF; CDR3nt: TGCGCCAGCAGCCAAGTGGTTATTAGGGACAGGGCCACTTCGGGCTACACCTTC
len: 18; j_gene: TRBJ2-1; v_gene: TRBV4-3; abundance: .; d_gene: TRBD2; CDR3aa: CASSPNRAPSGRFNEQFF; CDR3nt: TGCGCCAGCAGCCCCAATAGGGCCCCTAGCGGGAGATTCAATGAGCAGTTCTTC
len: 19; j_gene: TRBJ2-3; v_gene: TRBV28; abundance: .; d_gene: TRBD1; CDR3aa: CASSYTGTGIPASTDTQYF; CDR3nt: TGTGCCAGCAGTTATACCGGGACAGGGATACCTGCTAGCACAGATACGCAGTATTTT
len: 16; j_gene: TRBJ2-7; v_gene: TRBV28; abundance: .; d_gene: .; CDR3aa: CASSFSVGPSSYEQYF; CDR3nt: TGTGCCAGCAGTTTCTCCGTAGGTCCTAGCTCCTACGAGCAGTACTTC
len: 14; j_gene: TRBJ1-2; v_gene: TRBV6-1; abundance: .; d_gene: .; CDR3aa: CASSELGGSYGYTF; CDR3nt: TGTGCCAGCAGTGAGCTTGGGGGGTCGTATGGCTACACCTTC
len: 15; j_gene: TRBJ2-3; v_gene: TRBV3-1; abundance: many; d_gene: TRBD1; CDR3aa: CASSPWTGDTDTQYF; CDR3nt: TGTGCCAGCAGCCCTTGGACAGGGGACACAGATACGCAGTATTTT
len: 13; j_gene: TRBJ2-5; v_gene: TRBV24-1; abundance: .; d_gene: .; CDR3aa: CATSVGIRETQYF; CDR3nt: TGTGCCACCAGCGTCGGAATTCGAGAGACCCAGTACTTC
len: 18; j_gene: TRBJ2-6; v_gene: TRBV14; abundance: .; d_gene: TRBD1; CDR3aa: CASSRGQGRFSGANVLTF; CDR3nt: TGTGCCAGCAGCAGAGGACAGGGGCGATTCTCTGGGGCCAACGTCCTGACTTTC
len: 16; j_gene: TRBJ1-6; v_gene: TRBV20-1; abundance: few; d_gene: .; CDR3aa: CSARDLSRSGLSPLHF; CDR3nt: TGCAGTGCTAGAGATCTTAGCAGATCTGGCCTTTCACCCCTCCACTTT
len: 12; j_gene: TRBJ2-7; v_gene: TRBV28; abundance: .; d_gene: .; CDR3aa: CASSFESQKQYF; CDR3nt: TGTGCCAGCAGTTTTGAGAGTCAGAAGCAGTACTTC
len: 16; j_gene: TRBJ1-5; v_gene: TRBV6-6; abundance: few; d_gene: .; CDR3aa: CASSYPRAGGNQPQHF; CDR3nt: TGTGCCAGCAGTTACCCGCGGGCTGGTGGCAATCAGCCCCAGCATTTT
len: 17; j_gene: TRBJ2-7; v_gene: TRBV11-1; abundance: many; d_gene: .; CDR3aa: CASSPKTYDGLSYEQYF; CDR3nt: TGTGCCAGCAGCCCCAAAACCTATGACGGCCTCTCCTACGAGCAGTACTTC
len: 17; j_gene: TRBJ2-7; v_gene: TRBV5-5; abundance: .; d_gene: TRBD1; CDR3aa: CASSTLLLTGANYEQYF; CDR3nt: TGTGCCAGCAGTACACTACTGCTGACAGGGGCGAATTACGAGCAGTACTTC